This T cell receptor beta chain was captured in a study of blood T cells in healthy people across ages. General study findings and limits: No one knew whether donors had CMV, which possibly confounded expanded clonotype changes. Those diversity estimates obtained from one million T cells were thought to be underestimates. Strong correlation existed between TCR beta diversity and naive T cell percentage.

The CDR3 is 16 amino acids. Germline assignment: CDR1 SGHTA and CDR2 FQGTGA. V was trimmed by 3 bases and J by 2 bases, leaving 15 bases between them. With respect to this clonotype: Its antigen is undetermined.

Through a sample-barcoded 5' primer and a J-beta primer mix, a second PCR was run for roughly 6 to 11 cycles. TCRdb redid the calling of the 5' RACE reads with MiXCR, one entry per CDR3 protein. In the table there are nearly 800,000 distinct CDR3 sequences, 45% to 70% of which are singletons. The chain links TRBV7-3 to TRBJ2-3, with D possibly being TRBD2 (5 bases). The TCR was taken from a man in his forties in good health. Sequenced: blood. The DNA of the CDR3 is TGTGCCAGCAGCTTTTACCCCTCGGGAAACACAGATACGCAGTATTTT. This gives the protein CASSFYPSGNTDTQYF.